This T cell receptor (beta chain) appears in the sequencing data of a study of cytomegalovirus exposure and HLA in healthy donors. Findings of the study overall: Among CMV-associated TCR beta chains, most appeared HLA-restricted in a later analysis. In a later analysis, at a false discovery rate of 0.05, under 20,000 TCR beta sequences matched HLA alleles.

Trimming removed 0 bases at V and 7 bases at J, with 17 bases between. CDR1 is SGHRS and CDR2 is YFSETQ in the germline V gene. There are 15 residues in the CDR3. The study ran its PCR with 60 Vbeta and 13 Jbeta primers. Here immunoSEQ multiplex PCR was the method, and the copy in TCRdb shows in-frame clones only, minus some. Here the sample spans tens of thousands of clones, approximately 88% being singletons. Note on this clone: Its antigen remains unknown.

The chain joins TRBV5-1 to TRBJ2-7; weak D call: TRBD2 (5 bases). The sequenced material came from PBMCs. The clonotype comes from a man between 18 and 29 years old in good health and CMV-seronegative. DNA of the CDR3: TGCGCCAGCAGCTTGGTTCGGACGGAGGCAGGAGAGCAGTACTTC. It specifies CASSLVRTEAGEQYF.